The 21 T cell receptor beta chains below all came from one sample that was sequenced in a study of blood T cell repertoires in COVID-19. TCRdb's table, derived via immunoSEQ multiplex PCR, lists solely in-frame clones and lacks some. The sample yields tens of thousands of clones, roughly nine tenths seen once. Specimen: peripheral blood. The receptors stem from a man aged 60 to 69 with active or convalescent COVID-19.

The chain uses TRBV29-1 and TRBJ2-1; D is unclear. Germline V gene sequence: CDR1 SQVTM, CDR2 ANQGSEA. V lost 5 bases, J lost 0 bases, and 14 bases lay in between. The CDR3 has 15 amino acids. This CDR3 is CSVLTSPTSYNEQFF. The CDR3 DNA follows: TGCAGCGTTCTGACATCCCCCACCTCCTACAATGAGCAGTTCTTC.

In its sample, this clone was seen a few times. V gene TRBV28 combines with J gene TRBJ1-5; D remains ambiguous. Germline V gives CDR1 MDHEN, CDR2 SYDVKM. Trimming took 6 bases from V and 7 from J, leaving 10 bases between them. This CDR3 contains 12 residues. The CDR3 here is CASRRGGQPQHF. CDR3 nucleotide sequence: TGTGCCAGCAGACGGGGTGGGCAGCCCCAGCATTTT.

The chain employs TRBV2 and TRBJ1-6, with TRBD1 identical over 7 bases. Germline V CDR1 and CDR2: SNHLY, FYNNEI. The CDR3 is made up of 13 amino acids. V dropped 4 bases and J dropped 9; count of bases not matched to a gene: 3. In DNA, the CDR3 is TGTGCCAGCAGTGGACAGGGCAGTTCACCCCTCCACTTT. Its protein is CASSGQGSSPLHF.

Written as DNA, the CDR3 is TGTGCCAGTAGTCTGCTGACAGGGTTCCTGGATGGCTACACCTTC. It specifies CASSLLTGFLDGYTF. V is TRBV19 and J is TRBJ1-2, with 7 bases matching TRBD1. Trimming at V came to 5 bases and at J to 6 bases, leaving 12 bases not matched to a gene. This CDR3 region has 15 residues. CDR1 is LNHDA and CDR2 is SQIVND in the germline V gene (reference sequence).

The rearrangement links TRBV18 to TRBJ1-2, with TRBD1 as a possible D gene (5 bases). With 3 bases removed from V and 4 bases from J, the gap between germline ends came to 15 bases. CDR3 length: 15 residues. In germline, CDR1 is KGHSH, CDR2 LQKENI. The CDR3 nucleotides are TGTGCCAGCTCACCGCTGGGGGGAGTTGGCTATGGCTACACCTTC. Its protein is CASSPLGGVGYGYTF.

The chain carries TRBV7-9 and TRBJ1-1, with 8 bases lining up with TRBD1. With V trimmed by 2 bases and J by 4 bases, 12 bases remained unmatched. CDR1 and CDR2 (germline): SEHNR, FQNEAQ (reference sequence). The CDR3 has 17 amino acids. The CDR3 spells CASSLTPWTGLGTEAFF. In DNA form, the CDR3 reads TGTGCCAGCAGCTTAACCCCTTGGACAGGGTTGGGCACTGAAGCTTTCTTT.

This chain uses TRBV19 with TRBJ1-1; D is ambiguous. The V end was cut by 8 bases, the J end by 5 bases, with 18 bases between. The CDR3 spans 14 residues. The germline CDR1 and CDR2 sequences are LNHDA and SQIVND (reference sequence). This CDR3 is CASFPMGGRTEAFF. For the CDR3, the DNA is TGTGCCAGTTTTCCCATGGGAGGGCGGACTGAAGCTTTCTTT.

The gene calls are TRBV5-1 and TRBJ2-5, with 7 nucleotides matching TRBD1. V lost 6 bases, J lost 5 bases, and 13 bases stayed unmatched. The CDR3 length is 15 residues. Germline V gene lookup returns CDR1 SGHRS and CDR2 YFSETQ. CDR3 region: CASTLRGSFQETQYF. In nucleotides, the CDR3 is TGCGCCAGCACCCTCAGGGGGTCGTTTCAGGAGACCCAGTACTTC.

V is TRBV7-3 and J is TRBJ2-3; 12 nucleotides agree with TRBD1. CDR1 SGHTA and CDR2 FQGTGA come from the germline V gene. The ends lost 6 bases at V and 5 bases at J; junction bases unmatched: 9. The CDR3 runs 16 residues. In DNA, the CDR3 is TGTGCCAGCAGTCCCTCCGGGACAGGGGGCTTAGATACGCAGTATTTT. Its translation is CASSPSGTGGLDTQYF.

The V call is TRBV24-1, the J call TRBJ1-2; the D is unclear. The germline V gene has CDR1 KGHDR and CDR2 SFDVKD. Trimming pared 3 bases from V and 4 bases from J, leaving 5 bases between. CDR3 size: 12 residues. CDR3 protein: CATSDPIYGYTF. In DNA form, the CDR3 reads TGTGCCACCAGTGATCCTATCTATGGCTACACCTTC.

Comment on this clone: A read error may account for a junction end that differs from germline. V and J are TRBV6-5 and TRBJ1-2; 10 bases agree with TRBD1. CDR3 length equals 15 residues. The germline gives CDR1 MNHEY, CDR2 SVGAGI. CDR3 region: CASSSRQGANYGYTF. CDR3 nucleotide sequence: TGTGCCAGCAGTTCACGACAGGGGGCTAATTATGGCTACACCTTC.

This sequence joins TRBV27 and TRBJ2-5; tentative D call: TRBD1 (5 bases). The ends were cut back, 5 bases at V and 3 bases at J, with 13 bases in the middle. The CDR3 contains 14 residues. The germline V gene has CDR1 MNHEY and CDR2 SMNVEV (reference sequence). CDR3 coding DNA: TGTGCCAGCAGTCCCCATGACAGAAAAGAGACCCAGTACTTC. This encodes CASSPHDRKETQYF.

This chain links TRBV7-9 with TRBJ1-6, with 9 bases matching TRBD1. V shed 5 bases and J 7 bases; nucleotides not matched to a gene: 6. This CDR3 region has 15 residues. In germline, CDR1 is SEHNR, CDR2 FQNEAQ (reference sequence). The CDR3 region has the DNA TGTGCCAGCAGCCACCGGGACAGGGCGAATTCACCCCTCCACTTT. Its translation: CASSHRDRANSPLHF.

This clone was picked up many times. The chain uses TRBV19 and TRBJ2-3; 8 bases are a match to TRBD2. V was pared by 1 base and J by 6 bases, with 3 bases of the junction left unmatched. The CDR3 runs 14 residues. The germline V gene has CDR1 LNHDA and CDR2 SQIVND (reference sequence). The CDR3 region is CASSIAGGLDTQYF. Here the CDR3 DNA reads TGTGCCAGTAGTATAGCGGGGGGGCTTGATACGCAGTATTTT.

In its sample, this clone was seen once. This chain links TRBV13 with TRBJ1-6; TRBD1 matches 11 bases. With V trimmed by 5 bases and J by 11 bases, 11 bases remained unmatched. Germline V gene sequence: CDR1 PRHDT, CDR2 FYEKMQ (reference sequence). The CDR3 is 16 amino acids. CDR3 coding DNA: TGTGCCAGCAGCGGATTGGAGGGACAGGGGGATACACCCCTCCACTTT. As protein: CASSGLEGQGDTPLHF.

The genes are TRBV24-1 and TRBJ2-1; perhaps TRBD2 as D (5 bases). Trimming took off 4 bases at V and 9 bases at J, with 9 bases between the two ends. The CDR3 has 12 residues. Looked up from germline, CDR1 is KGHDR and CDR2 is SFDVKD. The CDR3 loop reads CATSEEVGEQFF. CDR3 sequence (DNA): TGTGCCACCAGTGAGGAGGTGGGTGAGCAGTTCTTC.

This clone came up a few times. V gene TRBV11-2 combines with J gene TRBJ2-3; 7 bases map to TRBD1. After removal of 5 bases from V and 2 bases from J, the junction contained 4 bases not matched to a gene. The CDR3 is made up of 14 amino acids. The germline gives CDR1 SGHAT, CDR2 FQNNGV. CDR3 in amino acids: CASSRDSFTDTQYF. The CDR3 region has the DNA TGTGCCAGCAGCCGGGACAGCTTCACAGATACGCAGTATTTT.

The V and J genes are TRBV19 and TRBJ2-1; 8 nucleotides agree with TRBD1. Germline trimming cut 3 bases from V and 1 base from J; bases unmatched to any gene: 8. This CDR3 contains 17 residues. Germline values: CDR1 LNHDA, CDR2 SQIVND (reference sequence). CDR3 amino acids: CASSIGPDRESYNEQFF. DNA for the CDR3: TGTGCCAGTAGTATTGGCCCGGACAGGGAATCCTACAATGAGCAGTTCTTC. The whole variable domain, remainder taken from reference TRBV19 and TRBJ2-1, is DGGITQSPKYLFRKEGQNVTLSCEQNLNHDAMYWYRQDPGQGLRLIYYSQIVNDFQKGDIAEGYSVSREKKESFPLTVTSAQKNPTAFYLCASSIGPDRESYNEQFFGPGTRLTVL.

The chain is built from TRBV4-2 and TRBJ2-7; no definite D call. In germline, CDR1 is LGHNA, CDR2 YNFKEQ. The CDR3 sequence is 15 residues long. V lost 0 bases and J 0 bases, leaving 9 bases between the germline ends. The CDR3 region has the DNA TGTGCCAGCAGCCAAGACCCAGGCCCCTCCTACGAGCAGTACTTC. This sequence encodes CASSQDPGPSYEQYF.

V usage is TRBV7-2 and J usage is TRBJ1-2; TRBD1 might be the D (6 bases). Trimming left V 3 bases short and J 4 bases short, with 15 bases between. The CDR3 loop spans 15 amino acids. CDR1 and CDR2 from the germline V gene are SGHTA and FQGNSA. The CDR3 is CASSFGGARRYGYTF. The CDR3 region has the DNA TGTGCCAGCAGCTTCGGGGGGGCGCGACGCTATGGCTACACCTTC.

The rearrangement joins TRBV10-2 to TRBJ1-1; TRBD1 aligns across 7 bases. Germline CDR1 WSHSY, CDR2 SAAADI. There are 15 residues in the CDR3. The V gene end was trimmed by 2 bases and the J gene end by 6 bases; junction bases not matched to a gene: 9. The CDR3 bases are TGCGCCAGCAGTGAGACGCCGACAGGGCGGGCTGAAGCTTTCTTT. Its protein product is CASSETPTGRAEAFF.